The 17 T cell receptor beta chains in this list originate from one sample, sequenced in a study of blood T cell repertoires in COVID-19. The data were produced by immunoSEQ multiplex PCR, yet TCRdb's version contains in-frame clones alone and is incomplete. The table lists 150,000 to 160,000 clones, 80% to 90% of them singletons, with 15% in the top ten. The sample consisted of peripheral blood. The source is a woman aged 35 to 49 with acute or convalescent COVID-19.

In this sample, this clone turned up a few times. The chain has TRBV7-2 and TRBJ2-7; D unclear. This CDR3 has 15 residues. Germline loops: CDR1 SGHTA, CDR2 FQGNSA. Trimming removed 1 base from V and 2 bases from J, with 12 bases in between. The CDR3 sequence: CASSLDGYSTYEQYF. For the CDR3, the DNA is TGTGCCAGCAGCTTAGACGGGTACTCAACCTACGAGCAGTACTTC.

The V gene is TRBV30, the J gene TRBJ1-1; 8 bases line up with TRBD1. Germline lookup yields CDR1 GTSNPN and CDR2 SVGIG (reference sequence). The CDR3 is made up of 15 amino acids. Trimming removed 2 bases from V and 2 bases from J; junction bases left unmatched: 7. The DNA of the CDR3 is TGTGCCTGGAGTCCCATAGGACAGGGAAACACTGAAGCTTTCTTT. The encoded protein is CAWSPIGQGNTEAFF.

This chain links TRBV28 with TRBJ2-1; the match to TRBD1 covers 7 bases. The CDR3 is made up of 17 amino acids. The trim removed 4 bases at V and 6 bases at J, leaving 15 bases unmatched. Germline CDR1 is MDHEN and CDR2 is SYDVKM. Here the CDR3 DNA reads TGTGCCAGCAGTTCAGGCGAATCTATGACAGGGTTCAATGAGCAGTTCTTC. This sequence encodes CASSSGESMTGFNEQFF.

The CDR3 here is CARELGSLAGGLEQYF. The DNA for the CDR3 is TGCGCCAGGGAGCTTGGATCACTAGCGGGAGGTCTCGAGCAGTACTTC. V usage is TRBV5-1 and J usage is TRBJ2-7, with 12 nucleotides matching TRBD2. The CDR3 is 16 residues long. The germline CDR1 and CDR2 sequences are SGHRS and YFSETQ. The J segment lost 6 bases and the V segment lost 8 bases, leaving 15 bases of the junction unmatched.

This chain uses TRBV2 with TRBJ2-2; D is uncertain. The CDR3 loop spans 14 amino acids. Between the trimmed V and J ends, which lost 6 bases and 0 bases, there was a span of 8 bases. Germline V gives CDR1 SNHLY, CDR2 FYNNEI. In DNA, the CDR3 is TGTGCCAGCAGGGGCAGGTCGAACACCGGGGAGCTGTTTTTT. Protein: CASRGRSNTGELFF.

The chain combines TRBV21-1 with TRBJ2-2; the table's D call, TRBD1, was not checked against the DNA. TRBV21-1 is given as a pseudogene. The CDR3 extends over 15 amino acids. In nucleotides, the CDR3 is TGTGCCAGCAGCAAAGTGAGAGGGGGTTTGGGGGAGCTGTTTTTT. Protein sequence: CASSKVRGGLGELFF.

The chain combines TRBV19 with TRBJ2-1; weak D call: TRBD2 (6 bases). The CDR3 extends over 14 amino acids. The V gene lost 3 bases and the J gene lost 6 bases, with 12 bases spanning the gap. Per the germline V gene, CDR1 is LNHDA and CDR2 is SQIVND (reference sequence). The CDR3 bases are TGTGCCAGTAGTATGGGACTGGCCAGCAATGAGCAGTTCTTC. Encoded protein: CASSMGLASNEQFF.

This clone was seen only once. The chain couples TRBV28 to TRBJ2-1; 12 nucleotides line up with TRBD2. Germline CDR1 is MDHEN and CDR2 is SYDVKM. V dropped 5 bases and J dropped 0; count of bases not matched to a gene: 11. The CDR3 runs 19 residues. The chain's CDR3 is CASSPVWTSGTSSYNEQFF. Written as DNA, the CDR3 is TGTGCCAGCAGTCCGGTTTGGACTAGCGGGACCAGCTCCTACAATGAGCAGTTCTTC.

This chain links TRBV2 with TRBJ2-7; D remains unclear. Germline V CDR1 and CDR2: SNHLY, FYNNEI. The CDR3 extends over 13 amino acids. Trimming left V 8 bases short and J 5 bases short, with 16 bases between. CDR3 coding DNA: TGTGCCAGCGCTACAGAGAACATCCACGAGCAGTACTTC. Translation gives CASATENIHEQYF.

The J gene is TRBJ2-1, the V gene TRBV15; 8 bases align to TRBD2. J gave up 9 bases and V 0 bases, and 1 base lay outside the gene matches. This CDR3 region has 13 residues. Looked up from germline, CDR1 is LNHNV and CDR2 is YYDKDF (reference sequence). CDR3: CATSRETSGEQFF. The CDR3 nucleotides read TGTGCCACCAGCAGAGAAACTAGCGGTGAGCAGTTCTTC.

This chain uses TRBV9 with TRBJ1-6; weak D call: TRBD1 (5 bases). V was pared by 2 bases and J by 7 bases, with 10 bases between. The CDR3 contains 14 residues. The germline V gene has CDR1 SGDLS and CDR2 YYNGEE. The CDR3 DNA is TGTGCCAGCAGCGTCGGCAGGGCAAATTCACCCCTCCACTTT. Translated: CASSVGRANSPLHF.

The chain links TRBV6-5 to TRBJ1-4, with 8 nucleotides matching TRBD1. CDR1 and CDR2 from the germline V gene are MNHEY and SVGAGI. J lost 8 bases, V lost 6 bases, and 8 bases had no gene match. The CDR3 runs to 14 residues. In DNA, the CDR3 is TGTGCCAGCAGACGAACAGGGGGTGGGGAAAAACTGTTTTTT. Translating gives CASRRTGGGEKLFF.

V is TRBV29-1 and J is TRBJ2-1; D is ambiguous. The germline V and J ends were trimmed by 3 bases and 6 bases, with 9 bases remaining between them. The CDR3 has 12 residues. Germline V lookup: CDR1 SQVTM, CDR2 ANQGSEA. CDR3 protein: CSVEARLNEQFF. In DNA form, the CDR3 reads TGCAGCGTTGAGGCCAGGCTCAATGAGCAGTTCTTC.

This clone was detected only a few times. This chain uses TRBV19 with TRBJ2-4, with a weak D call TRBD2 (5 bases). Trimming took off 1 base at V and 5 bases at J, with 6 bases between the two ends. Germline V CDR1 and CDR2: LNHDA, SQIVND (reference sequence). The CDR3 loop spans 13 amino acids. CDR3 bases: TGTGCCAGTAGTATAGGGGGAGAAAACATTCAGTACTTC. Translating it yields CASSIGGENIQYF. The full variable domain, in which reference TRBV19 and TRBJ2-4 provide the parts outside the CDR3, is DGGITQSPKYLFRKEGQNVTLSCEQNLNHDAMYWYRQDPGQGLRLIYYSQIVNDFQKGDIAEGYSVSREKKESFPLTVTSAQKNPTAFYLCASSIGGENIQYFGAGTRLSVL.

The chain has TRBV6-2 or TRBV6-3 and TRBJ2-1; 13 nucleotides line up with TRBD2. Per the germline V gene, CDR1 is MNHEY and CDR2 is SVGEGT. This CDR3 is built from 16 residues. Germline trimming cut 0 bases from V and 10 bases from J; bases unmatched to any gene: 6. DNA for the CDR3: TGTGCCAGCAGTTACTCCACGGGACTAGCGGGGTACGAGCAGTTCTTC. Protein: CASSYSTGLAGYEQFF.

The chain combines TRBV20-1 with TRBJ2-1; D unresolved. The V end lost 3 bases, the J end lost 9 bases, and 12 bases lay between the germline ends. CDR1 is DFQATT, CDR2 SNEGSKA, per germline (reference sequence). The CDR3 covers 12 residues. The CDR3 here is CSASPTLPEQFF. CDR3 in DNA: TGCAGTGCTAGTCCCACTCTCCCTGAGCAGTTCTTC.

The genes are TRBV24-1 and TRBJ2-2, with 8 bases fitting TRBD2. Trimming took 0 bases from V and 8 from J; bases not matched to a gene: 7. Germline values: CDR1 KGHDR, CDR2 SFDVKD. The CDR3 runs 16 residues. CDR3 protein: CATSDLGTSARGELFF. The CDR3 nucleotides read TGTGCCACCAGTGATTTGGGGACTAGTGCCAGAGGGGAGCTGTTTTTT.